This TCR beta chain was found in a study of blood T cell repertoires in COVID-19. After removal of 4 bases from V and 6 bases from J, the junction contained 4 bases not matched to a gene. Germline CDR1 and CDR2: MNHEY and SVGAGI. The CDR3 spans 15 residues. In the authors' methods: Reference gene primer amplification yielded estimated nucleated cell counts. TCRdb's copy holds only in-frame clones and misses some; the assay was immunoSEQ multiplex PCR. D and trimming come from the DNA, and the V and J calls and clone size come from that table. The sample consists of hundreds of thousands of clones, 70% to 90% of them appearing once.

This rearrangement joins TRBV6-5 to TRBJ2-2, with 11 nucleotides matching TRBD2. The TCR originated in a woman aged 25 to 39 with active or convalescent COVID-19. The source material was peripheral blood. CDR3 loop: CASSFSGGVAGELFF. The CDR3 DNA reads TGTGCCAGCAGTTTTAGCGGGGGGGTGGCCGGGGAGCTGTTTTTT.